Following are 21 T cell receptor beta chains from one sample sequenced in a study of metastatic and nonmetastatic thyroid tumors (TCRdb year 2020). None of the patients had been given any treatment before thyroid surgery. Receptors were amplified or captured by PCR. Sequencing was performed on an Illumina HiSeq 4000. TCRdb's own reprocessing of the public reads used fastp at Q25 and MiXCR and kept productive beta chains. Here the sample has about 41,000 clones; 28% occur a single time. Approximately 9.8% of the sample comes from the top ten. Sequencing input: blood. These receptors came from a male donor with papillary thyroid cancer or a benign thyroid nodule (not recorded which). Some clones in this sample may be carry-over from other donors' samples.

The V gene is TRBV4-2, the J gene TRBJ2-1; 7 bases match TRBD2. Germline assignment: CDR1 LGHNA and CDR2 YNFKEQ. CDR3 length: 17 residues. V lost 1 base to trimming and J lost 1 base; unmatched junction nucleotides: 7. CDR3 DNA sequence: TGTGCCAGCAGCCAAGTGAGGCCCGGGGGGTCCTACAATGAGCAGTTCTTC. It is translated as CASSQVRPGGSYNEQFF.

The J gene is TRBJ2-1, the V gene TRBV10-3, with D perhaps TRBD1 or TRBD2 (5 bases each). CDR1 and CDR2 (germline): ENHRY, SYGVKD. V was clipped by 6 bases and J by 10 bases, with 13 bases between them. This CDR3 region has 12 residues. For the CDR3, the DNA is TGTGCCATCAGCGACGTGGGACGCGAGCAGTTCTTC. Translating it yields CAISDVGREQFF.

Ten or more counts support this clone. The chain employs TRBV7-3 and TRBJ2-2; 9 bases align to TRBD1. V lost 2 bases to trimming and J lost 5 bases; unmatched junction nucleotides: 3. CDR3 length: 15 residues. Germline-derived CDR1 and CDR2 are SGHTA and FQGTGA. The CDR3 bases are TGTGCCAGCAGCTTACGACAGGGGGGGACCGGGGAGCTGTTTTTT. Residues: CASSLRQGGTGELFF.

There are many counts of this clone. The gene calls are TRBV3-1 and TRBJ2-7, with unresolved D. This CDR3 spans 14 amino acids. V dropped 4 bases and J dropped 5 bases, with 15 bases sitting between them. Germline-derived CDR1 and CDR2 are LGHDT and YNNKEL (reference sequence). The CDR3 nucleotides are TGTGCCAGCAGCCCCGTAGACGGTTTCGACGAGCAGTACTTC. It translates to CASSPVDGFDEQYF.

Of note for this clone: Relative to the germline gene, one junction end is altered; a read error may explain this. The chain employs TRBV27 and TRBJ2-7; TRBD1 matches at 9 bases. Germline values: CDR1 MNHEY, CDR2 SMNVEV (reference sequence). This CDR3 spans 13 amino acids. CDR3 DNA sequence: TGTGCCAACAGTTTCCTGACAGGGGGTGAGAAGTACTTC. As protein: CANSFLTGGEKYF.

This chain uses TRBV4-1 with TRBJ2-1, with D possibly called TRBD1 or TRBD2 (5 bases each). The CDR3 is 18 amino acids. Germline CDR1 is MGHRA and CDR2 is YSYEKL. Trimming removed 4 bases at V and 9 bases at J, with 28 bases between. The CDR3, as DNA: TGCGCCAGCAGCCTAGAAAGGTTGAGGATCTGGGGGAACATTGAGCAGTTCTTC. Translating it yields CASSLERLRIWGNIEQFF.

This clone was counted many times. J is TRBJ2-5 and V is TRBV29-1; no definite D call. Germline V gene lookup returns CDR1 SQVTM and CDR2 ANQGSEA. V was clipped by 4 bases and J by 5 bases, with 8 bases between them. CDR3 size: 11 residues. The CDR3 is CSVVRRETQYF. In DNA form, the CDR3 reads TGCAGCGTTGTCCGACGGGAGACCCAGTACTTC.

The genes are TRBV5-1 and TRBJ2-3; D might be TRBD2 (5 bases). Trimming pared 4 bases from V and 4 bases from J, leaving 19 bases between. The CDR3 loop spans 16 amino acids. Germline V gene data show CDR1 as SGHRS and CDR2 as YFSETQ. CDR3 sequence: CASSRGGRGGADTQYF. CDR3 bases: TGCGCCAGCAGCCGTGGCGGGCGTGGTGGAGCAGATACGCAGTATTTT.

This clone was counted many times. This chain links TRBV19 with TRBJ1-2; D call uncertain. Germline lookup yields CDR1 LNHDA and CDR2 SQIVND (reference sequence). V was trimmed by 6 bases and J by 1 base, leaving 12 bases between them. This CDR3 region has 14 residues. The CDR3 spells CASSVTENNYGYTF. For the CDR3, the DNA is TGTGCCAGTAGCGTCACGGAGAATAACTATGGCTACACCTTC.

This clone is medium-sized (0.01 to 0.1%) by share. The genes are TRBV6-2 or TRBV6-3 and TRBJ2-7; no firm D call. The CDR3 length is 13 residues. The ends were cut back, 4 bases at V and 2 bases at J, with 9 bases in the middle. Germline CDR1 and CDR2: MNHEY and SVGEGT. The CDR3 loop is CASSLDAPYEQYF. For the CDR3, the DNA is TGTGCCAGCAGTTTGGACGCTCCCTACGAGCAGTACTTC.

The sample holds many counts of this clone. This rearrangement joins TRBV5-6 to TRBJ1-3, with 10 bases aligning to TRBD1. V trimming: 3 bases; J trimming: 0 bases; junction bases outside the gene matches: 6. CDR3 length: 17 residues. Germline V CDR1 and CDR2: SGHDT, YYEEEE. This chain's CDR3 is CASSWGQGLISGNTIYF. For the CDR3, the DNA is TGTGCCAGCAGCTGGGGACAGGGGCTAATCTCTGGAAACACCATATATTTT.

The chain recombines TRBV6-1 with TRBJ1-1; 8 nucleotides agree with TRBD1. Germline-derived CDR1 and CDR2 are MNHNS and SASEGT. The CDR3 runs to 15 residues. Trimming removed 6 bases from V and 5 bases from J; junction bases left unmatched: 11. The CDR3 reads CASRTQGATKTEAFF. The DNA of the CDR3 is TGTGCCAGCAGAACCCAGGGGGCGACGAAAACTGAAGCTTTCTTT.

As concerns this clone: At one end, the junction sequence differs from germline, possibly due to a read error. This rearrangement joins TRBV7-8 to TRBJ2-7, with TRBD1 matching over 8 bases. The germline V gene has CDR1 SGHVS and CDR2 FQNEAQ. CDR3 length equals 14 residues. Written as DNA, the CDR3 is TGTGCCAGCATCTTACAGGGGGTGGTCTACGAGCAGTACTTC. It yields the protein CASILQGVVYEQYF.

Points on this clone: This sequence may be a read error, since a much larger clone differs from it by one base. This CDR3 is also generated by other DNA sequences in the sample. The chain employs TRBV5-1 and TRBJ2-5; D is possibly TRBD1 (6 bases). This CDR3 spans 14 amino acids. The germline V gene has CDR1 SGHRS and CDR2 YFSETQ. The V end was cut by 4 bases, the J end by 8 bases, with 18 bases between. The CDR3 nucleotides are TGCGCCAGCAGCATCGACAGGTTTTTGGAAACCCAGTACTTC. Translated: CASSIDRFLETQYF.

This clone came up many times. V usage is TRBV11-2 and J usage is TRBJ2-5; the match to TRBD1 covers 7 bases. This CDR3 comprises 11 residues. Germline loops: CDR1 SGHAT, CDR2 FQNNGV. J lost 4 bases, V lost 8 bases, and 1 base had no gene match. CDR3 sequence reads: CASEGAETQYF. The CDR3 DNA follows: TGTGCCAGCGAGGGGGCAGAGACCCAGTACTTC.

This clone was found many times. V and J are TRBV4-1 and TRBJ1-4; D gene unclear. The CDR3 sequence is 13 residues long. The ends were cut back, 3 bases at V and 7 bases at J, with 9 bases in the middle. The germline CDR1 and CDR2 sequences are MGHRA and YSYEKL. The DNA of the CDR3 is TGCGCCAGCAGCCACCTGGGCCCTGAAAAACTGTTTTTT. This translates into CASSHLGPEKLFF.

In its sample, this clone was seen many times. This chain uses TRBV6-1 with TRBJ1-4, with D possibly matching TRBD1 (6 bases). Germline V gene lookup returns CDR1 MNHNS and CDR2 SASEGT. V was trimmed by 5 bases and J by 2 bases, leaving 12 bases between them. This CDR3 has 15 residues. The CDR3 reads CASSQATGTNEKLFF. For the CDR3, the DNA is TGTGCCAGCAGTCAGGCGACAGGCACTAATGAAAAACTGTTTTTT.

In this sample, this clone turned up many times. Different DNA sequences within this sample yield the same CDR3. This rearrangement joins TRBV30 to TRBJ1-2; possible D gene TRBD1, 6 bases. The V and J ends lost 1 base and 4 bases respectively, with 10 bases between them. There are 13 residues in the CDR3. Germline V CDR1 and CDR2: GTSNPN, SVGIG (reference sequence). CDR3 sequence reads: CAWSGRGLYGYTF. The CDR3 coding sequence is TGTGCCTGGAGTGGCAGGGGCCTCTATGGCTACACCTTC. Drawing the rest from reference TRBV30 and TRBJ1-2, the complete variable domain is SQTIHQWPATLVQPVGSPLSLECTVEGTSNPNLYWYRQAAGRGLQLLFYSVGIGQISSEVPQNLSASRPQDRQFILSSKKLLLSDSGFYLCAWSGRGLYGYTFGSGTRLTVV.

This sequence joins TRBV7-9 and TRBJ2-7; D may be TRBD1 or TRBD2 (6 bases each). The germline gives CDR1 SEHNR, CDR2 FQNEAQ (reference sequence). The CDR3 contains 14 residues. V was shortened by 3 bases and J by 0 bases, with 9 bases between the two germline ends. CDR3 sequence: CASSFGGGSYEQYF. The CDR3, as DNA: TGTGCCAGCAGCTTTGGAGGGGGCTCCTACGAGCAGTACTTC.

This clone was counted at least ten times. An end of the junction differs from the germline gene, which may be a read error. This chain links TRBV6-4 with TRBJ2-5, with D unclear. This CDR3 contains 13 residues. CDR1 and CDR2 (germline): MRHNA, SNTAGT. This chain's CDR3 is CASNDSGRETQYF. CDR3 nucleotide sequence: TGTGCCAGCAATGACTCGGGTCGGGAGACCCAGTACTTC.

This clone was detected ten times or more. This chain connects TRBV6-4 to TRBJ2-3; D possibly matches TRBD1 or TRBD2 (5 bases each). This CDR3 is built from 14 residues. Germline-derived CDR1 and CDR2 are MRHNA and SNTAGT. The ends were cut back, 5 bases at V and 2 bases at J, with 11 bases in the middle. CDR3: CASSRTGATDTQYF. The CDR3 coding sequence is TGTGCCAGCAGTCGGACTGGGGCCACAGATACGCAGTATTTT.